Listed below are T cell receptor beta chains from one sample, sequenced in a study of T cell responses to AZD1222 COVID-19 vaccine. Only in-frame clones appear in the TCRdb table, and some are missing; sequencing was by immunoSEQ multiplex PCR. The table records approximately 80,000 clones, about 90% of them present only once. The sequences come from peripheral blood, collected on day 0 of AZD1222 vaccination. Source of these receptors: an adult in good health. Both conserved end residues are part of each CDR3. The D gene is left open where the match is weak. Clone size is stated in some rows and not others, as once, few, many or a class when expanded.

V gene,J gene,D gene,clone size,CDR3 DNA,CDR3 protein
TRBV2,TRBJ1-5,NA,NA,TGTGCCAGCAGTGAAGAATGGGGGAATCAGCCCCAGCATTTT,CASSEEWGNQPQHF
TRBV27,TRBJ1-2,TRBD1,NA,TGTGCCAGCAGTTTAAGGATTAGGCAGGGGGCCTCCGGCGGCTATGGCTACACCTTC,CASSLRIRQGASGGYGYTF
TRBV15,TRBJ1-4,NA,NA,TGTGCCACCAGCAGAGGAGCGCGACTCCTCTTTAATGAAAAACTGTTTTTT,CATSRGARLLFNEKLFF
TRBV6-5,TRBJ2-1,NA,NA,TGTGCCAGCAGTTACTCGGGCCTAGACTTCTACAATGAGCAGTTCTTC,CASSYSGLDFYNEQFF
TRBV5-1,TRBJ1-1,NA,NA,TGCGCCAGCAGCTTGGGGTCCAGGGCGAACACTGAAGCTTTCTTT,CASSLGSRANTEAFF
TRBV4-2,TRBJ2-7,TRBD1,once,TGTGCCAGCAGCCAAGGGGACAGCCATTGGGCCTACGAGCAGTACTTC,CASSQGDSHWAYEQYF
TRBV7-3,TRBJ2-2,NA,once,TGTGCCAGCAGCTTCTACCGGACAGGGGAGCTGTTTTTT,CASSFYRTGELFF
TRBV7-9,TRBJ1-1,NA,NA,TGTGCCAGCAGCTTTACCCCGCGGGCGTTGAACACTGAAGCTTTCTTT,CASSFTPRALNTEAFF
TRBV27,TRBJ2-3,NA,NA,TGTGCCAGCAGTTTCTTAGGGACCCCGCCGGATACGCAGTATTTT,CASSFLGTPPDTQYF
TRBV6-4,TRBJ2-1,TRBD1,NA,TGTGCCAGCAGCCCCACAGGGGGTCCCTACAATGAGCAGTTCTTC,CASSPTGGPYNEQFF
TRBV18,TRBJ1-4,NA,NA,TGTGCCAGCTCATCAGGGTGGGGTAATGAAAAACTGTTTTTT,CASSSGWGNEKLFF
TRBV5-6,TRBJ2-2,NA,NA,TGTGCCAGCAGCTTGGGTGTGGGGGTCGCCGGGGAGCTGTTTTTT,CASSLGVGVAGELFF
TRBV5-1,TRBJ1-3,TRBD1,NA,TGCGCCAGTTCCAGGGGGCCTGGCTCTGGAAACACCATATATTTT,CASSRGPGSGNTIYF
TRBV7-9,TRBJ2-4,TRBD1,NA,TGTGCCAGCAGCTTAGCCTACAGGGGGACAAACATTCAGTACTTC,CASSLAYRGTNIQYF
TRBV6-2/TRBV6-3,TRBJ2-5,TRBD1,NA,TGTGCCAGCAGTTATTCGGGACAGACAGAGACCCAGTACTTC,CASSYSGQTETQYF
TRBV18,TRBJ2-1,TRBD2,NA,TGTGCCAGCTCACCAGCCCGGACTAGCGGGGGGGTCTACAATGAGCAGTTCTTC,CASSPARTSGGVYNEQFF
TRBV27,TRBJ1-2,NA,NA,TGTGCCAGCAGTTTATACCAGGATTCTAACTATGGCTACACCTTC,CASSLYQDSNYGYTF
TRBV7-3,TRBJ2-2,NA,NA,TGTGCCAGCAGCCCGTACCTCAACACCGGGGAGCTGTTTTTT,CASSPYLNTGELFF
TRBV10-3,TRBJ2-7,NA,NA,TGTGCCATCAGTGACGTGACCCCCAGTCAGGAGCAGTACTTC,CAISDVTPSQEQYF
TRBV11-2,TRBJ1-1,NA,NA,TGTGCCAGCAGCTCCCTCCGTACCCCTGAAGCTTTCTTT,CASSSLRTPEAFF
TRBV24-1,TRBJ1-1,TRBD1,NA,TGTGCCACGCAGGGGGTGGGGAACACTGAAGCTTTCTTT,CATQGVGNTEAFF
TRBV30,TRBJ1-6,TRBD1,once,TGTGCCTGGAGTGTAACAGGGGGTAATTCACCCCTCCACTTT,CAWSVTGGNSPLHF
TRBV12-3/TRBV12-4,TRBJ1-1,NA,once,TGTGCCACCGGCCAAATGAACACTGAAGCTTTCTTT,CATGQMNTEAFF
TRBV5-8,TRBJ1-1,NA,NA,TGTGCCAGCAGCTTGGACAGGAACACTGAAGCTTTCTTT,CASSLDRNTEAFF
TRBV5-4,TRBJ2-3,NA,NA,TGTGCCAGCAGCTTGCCTAGCGGCACAGATACGCAGTATTTT,CASSLPSGTDTQYF
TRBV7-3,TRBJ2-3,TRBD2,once,TGTGCCAGCAGCCGACTAGCGGGGAGCACAGATACGCAGTATTTT,CASSRLAGSTDTQYF
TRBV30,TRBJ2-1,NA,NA,TGTGCCCACCATAGGGGGTTAAGCTCCTACAATGAGCAGTTCTTC,CAHHRGLSSYNEQFF
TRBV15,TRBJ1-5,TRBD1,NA,TGTGCCACCAGCAGACCCGGGACAGGCTCTCCTAATCAGCCCCAGCATTTT,CATSRPGTGSPNQPQHF
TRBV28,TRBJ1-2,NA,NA,TGTGCCAGCAGTTTAACCCTCAAGGGCTACACCTTC,CASSLTLKGYTF
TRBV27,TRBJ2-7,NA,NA,TGTGCCAGCAGTCCCCCCCGCTCCTACGAGCAGTACTTC,CASSPPRSYEQYF
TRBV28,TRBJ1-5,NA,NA,TGTGCCAGCAGCCCATTGGCTGGTCAGCCCCAGCATTTT,CASSPLAGQPQHF
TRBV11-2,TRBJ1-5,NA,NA,TGTGCCAGCAGCTTAGGGGGACTGGGCAATCAGCCCCAGCATTTT,CASSLGGLGNQPQHF
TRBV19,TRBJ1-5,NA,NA,TGTGCCAGTAGTATATCGCCTGGCAATCAGCCCCAGCATTTT,CASSISPGNQPQHF
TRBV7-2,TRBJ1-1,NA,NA,TGTGCCAGCAGCTTATGGGGGGGCACTGAAGCTTTCTTT,CASSLWGGTEAFF
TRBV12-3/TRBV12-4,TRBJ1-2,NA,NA,TGTGCCAGCAGTTTAGGGAACTATGGCTACACCTTC,CASSLGNYGYTF
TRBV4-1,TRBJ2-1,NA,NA,TGCGCCAGCAGCCGGGTGGCCGATGAGCAGTTCTTC,CASSRVADEQFF
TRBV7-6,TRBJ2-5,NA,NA,TGTGCCAGCAGCCCCCTTGCCCTACAGGGAGAGACCCAGTACTTC,CASSPLALQGETQYF
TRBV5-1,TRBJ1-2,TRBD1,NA,TGCGCCAGCAGTCCCGGGACAGGGTATAGTGGCTACACCTTC,CASSPGTGYSGYTF